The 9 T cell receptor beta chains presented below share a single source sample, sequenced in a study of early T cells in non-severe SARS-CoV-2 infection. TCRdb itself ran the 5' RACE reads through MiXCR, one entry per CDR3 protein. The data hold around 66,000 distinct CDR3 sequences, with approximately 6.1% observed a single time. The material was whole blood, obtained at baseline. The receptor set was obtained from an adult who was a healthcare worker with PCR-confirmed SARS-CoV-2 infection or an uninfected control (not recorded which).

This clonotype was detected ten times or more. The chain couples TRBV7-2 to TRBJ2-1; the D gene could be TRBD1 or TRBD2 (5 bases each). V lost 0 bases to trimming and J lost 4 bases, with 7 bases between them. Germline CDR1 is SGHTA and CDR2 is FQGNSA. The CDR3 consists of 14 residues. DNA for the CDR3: TGTGCCAGCAGCTTAGCGGGACCTTACAATGAGCAGTTCTTC. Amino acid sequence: CASSLAGPYNEQFF.

The CDR3 sequence: CASSALDRVNEQFF. The CDR3 DNA is TGTGCCAGCAGTGCCCTGGACAGGGTTAATGAGCAGTTCTTC. The chain combines TRBV2 with TRBJ2-1; 8 bases match TRBD1. The trim removed 4 bases at V and 7 bases at J, leaving 6 bases unmatched. CDR1 is SNHLY, CDR2 FYNNEI, per germline. The CDR3 contains 14 residues.

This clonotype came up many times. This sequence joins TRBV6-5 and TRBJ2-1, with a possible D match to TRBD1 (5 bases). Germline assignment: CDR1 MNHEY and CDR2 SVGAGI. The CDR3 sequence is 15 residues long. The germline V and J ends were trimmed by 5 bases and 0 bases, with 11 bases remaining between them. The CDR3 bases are TGTGCCAGCAGTCCCCTCAGGGACTCCTACAATGAGCAGTTCTTC. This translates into CASSPLRDSYNEQFF.

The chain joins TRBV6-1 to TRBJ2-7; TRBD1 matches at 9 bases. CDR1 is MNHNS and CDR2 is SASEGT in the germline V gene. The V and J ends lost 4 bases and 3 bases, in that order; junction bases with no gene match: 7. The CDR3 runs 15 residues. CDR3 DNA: TGTGCCAGCAGTGTATTTTCGGGACAGGGCTACGAGCAGTACTTC. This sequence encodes CASSVFSGQGYEQYF.

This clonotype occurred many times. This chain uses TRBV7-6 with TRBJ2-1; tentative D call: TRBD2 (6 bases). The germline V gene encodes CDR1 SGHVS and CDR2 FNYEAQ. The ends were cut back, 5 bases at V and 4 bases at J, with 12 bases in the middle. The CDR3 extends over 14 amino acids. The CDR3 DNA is TGTGCCAGCAGCCCCCGGGCGGGGTACAATGAGCAGTTCTTC. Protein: CASSPRAGYNEQFF.

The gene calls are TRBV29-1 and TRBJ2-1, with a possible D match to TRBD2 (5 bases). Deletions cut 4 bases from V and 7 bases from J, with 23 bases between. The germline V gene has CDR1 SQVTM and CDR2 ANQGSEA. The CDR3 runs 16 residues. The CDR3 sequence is CSVAGSGVGIGNEQFF. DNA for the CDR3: TGCAGCGTTGCTGGCTCCGGGGTAGGAATCGGTAATGAGCAGTTCTTC.

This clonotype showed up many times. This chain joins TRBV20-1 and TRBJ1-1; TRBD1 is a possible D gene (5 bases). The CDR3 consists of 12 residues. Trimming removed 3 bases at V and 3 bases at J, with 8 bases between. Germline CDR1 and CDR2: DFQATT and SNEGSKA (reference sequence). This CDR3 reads CSARKGYTEAFF. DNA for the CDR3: TGCAGTGCTAGGAAGGGGTACACTGAAGCTTTCTTT.

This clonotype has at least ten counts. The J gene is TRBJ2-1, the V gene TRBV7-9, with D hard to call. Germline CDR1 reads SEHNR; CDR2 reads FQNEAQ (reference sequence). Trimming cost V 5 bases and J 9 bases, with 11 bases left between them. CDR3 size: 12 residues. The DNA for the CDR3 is TGTGCCAGCAGCCGTGGTGTTGGTGAGCAGTTCTTC. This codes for CASSRGVGEQFF.

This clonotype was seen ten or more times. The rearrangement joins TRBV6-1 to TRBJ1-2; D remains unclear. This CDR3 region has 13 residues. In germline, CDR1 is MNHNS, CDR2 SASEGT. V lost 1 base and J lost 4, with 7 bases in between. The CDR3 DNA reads TGTGCCAGCAGTGAAGGCAGGTCCTATGGCTACACCTTC. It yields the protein CASSEGRSYGYTF.